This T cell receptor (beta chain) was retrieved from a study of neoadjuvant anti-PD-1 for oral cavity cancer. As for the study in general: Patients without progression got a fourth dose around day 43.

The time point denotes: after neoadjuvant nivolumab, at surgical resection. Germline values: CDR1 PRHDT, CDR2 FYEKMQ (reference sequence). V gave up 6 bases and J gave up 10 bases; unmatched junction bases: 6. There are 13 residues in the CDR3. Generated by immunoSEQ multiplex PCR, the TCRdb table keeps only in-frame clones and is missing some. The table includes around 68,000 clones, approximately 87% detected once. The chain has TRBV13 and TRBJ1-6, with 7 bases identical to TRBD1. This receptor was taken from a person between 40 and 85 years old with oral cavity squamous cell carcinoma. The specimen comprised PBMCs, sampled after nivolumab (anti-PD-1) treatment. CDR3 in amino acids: CASSSDRASPLHF. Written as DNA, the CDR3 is TGTGCCAGCAGTTCCGACAGGGCATCACCCCTCCACTTT.